One sample yielded the 9 T cell receptor beta chains listed below, sequenced in a study of blood T cells in healthy people across ages. Together with a sample-barcoded 5' primer, a J-beta primer mix was included in a second PCR lasting about 6 to 12 cycles. MiXCR was run by TCRdb on the 5' RACE reads, yielding one entry per CDR3 protein. Here the sample spans roughly 1.6 million distinct CDR3 sequences, around 36% being singletons. Sequenced material: blood. Every receptor here comes from a woman in her twenties or thirties in good health.

About this clonotype itself: This likely traces to a read error, being one base from a far larger clone. The chain employs TRBV7-9 and TRBJ1-1, with D hard to call. Germline CDR1 SEHNR, CDR2 FQNEAQ (reference sequence). The CDR3 contains 13 residues. The CDR3 DNA reads as TGTGCCAGCAGCTTAGGGCAGAACATTGAAGCTTTCTTT. This codes for CASSLGQNIEAFF.

This clonotype has more than one count but fewer than ten. DNA of the CDR3: TGCAGTGCTCCAAGGGGACTAGCGGGCCACGAGCAGTACTTC. Translating gives CSAPRGLAGHEQYF. The chain couples TRBV20-1 to TRBJ2-7, with 12 bases that match TRBD2. Trimming took 5 bases from V and 5 from J; bases not matched to a gene: 7. The germline V gene encodes CDR1 DFQATT and CDR2 SNEGSKA (reference sequence). The CDR3 runs to 14 residues.

The chain carries TRBV5-4 and TRBJ2-3; maybe TRBD1 (6 bases). The CDR3 contains 19 residues. Trimming took 5 bases from V and 1 from J, leaving 26 bases between them. Germline V gives CDR1 SGHNT, CDR2 YYREEE (reference sequence). CDR3 residues: CASSPASPRGRARTDTQYF. In nucleotides, the CDR3 is TGTGCCAGCAGTCCGGCCAGCCCCAGGGGTAGAGCTCGCACAGATACGCAGTATTTT.

This rearrangement joins TRBV2 to TRBJ1-2, with 7 bases matching TRBD1. With V trimmed by 5 bases and J by 3 bases, 9 bases remained unmatched. The CDR3 covers 15 residues. Germline V gene lookup returns CDR1 SNHLY and CDR2 FYNNEI. The DNA for the CDR3 is TGTGCCAGCAGTCTCGTAGGGGGCGCGGACTATGGCTACACCTTC. Protein product: CASSLVGGADYGYTF.

This clonotype was seen a few times. The V gene is TRBV10-3, the J gene TRBJ2-5; D might be TRBD1 (5 bases). V shed 6 bases and J shed 4 bases, with 12 bases lying between them. Germline V gives CDR1 ENHRY, CDR2 SYGVKD. This CDR3 has 13 residues. The CDR3 coding sequence is TGTGCCATCAGGGACAACCTTGTAGAGACCCAGTACTTC. Translation gives CAIRDNLVETQYF.

To note about this clonotype: The germline gene is not matched at one end of the junction; a read error may be the cause. The genes are TRBV9 and TRBJ2-5, with TRBD1 matching 9 bases. CDR1 SGDLS and CDR2 YYNGEE come from the germline V gene. This CDR3 comprises 16 residues. CDR3 DNA: TGTGCCAGCAGCGGAGGCCATAGAACAGGGGGCGAGACCCGGTACTTC. Translation: CASSGGHRTGGETRYF.

V gene TRBV9 combines with J gene TRBJ2-7; 9 bases are shared with TRBD1. V was clipped by 6 bases and J by 2 bases; unmatched bases: 9. This CDR3 has 15 amino acids. The V gene's germline CDR1 is SGDLS and CDR2 YYNGEE. The CDR3 region has the DNA TGTGCCAGCACCCTAGGGGGACAGGGCCCCTACGAGCAGTACTTC. Its protein product is CASTLGGQGPYEQYF.

The table lists this clonotype with a few counts. The V call is TRBV11-2, the J call TRBJ2-3, with D possibly TRBD2 on 5 matching bases. Germline CDR1 and CDR2: SGHAT and FQNNGV. The length of the CDR3 is 16 residues. The V and J ends lost 5 bases and 2 bases respectively, with 17 bases between them. The CDR3 DNA is TGTGCCAGCAGCCCATCGGACGGGGTCTACACAGATACGCAGTATTTT. It encodes CASSPSDGVYTDTQYF.

This chain links TRBV4-1 with TRBJ2-6; no reliable D call. The length of the CDR3 is 16 residues. Germline V gives CDR1 MGHRA, CDR2 YSYEKL. V lost 1 base to trimming and J lost 0 bases, with 7 bases between them. The DNA for the CDR3 is TGCGCCAGCAGCCAAGTTCACTTCTCTGGGGCCAACGTCCTGACTTTC. Protein: CASSQVHFSGANVLTF.